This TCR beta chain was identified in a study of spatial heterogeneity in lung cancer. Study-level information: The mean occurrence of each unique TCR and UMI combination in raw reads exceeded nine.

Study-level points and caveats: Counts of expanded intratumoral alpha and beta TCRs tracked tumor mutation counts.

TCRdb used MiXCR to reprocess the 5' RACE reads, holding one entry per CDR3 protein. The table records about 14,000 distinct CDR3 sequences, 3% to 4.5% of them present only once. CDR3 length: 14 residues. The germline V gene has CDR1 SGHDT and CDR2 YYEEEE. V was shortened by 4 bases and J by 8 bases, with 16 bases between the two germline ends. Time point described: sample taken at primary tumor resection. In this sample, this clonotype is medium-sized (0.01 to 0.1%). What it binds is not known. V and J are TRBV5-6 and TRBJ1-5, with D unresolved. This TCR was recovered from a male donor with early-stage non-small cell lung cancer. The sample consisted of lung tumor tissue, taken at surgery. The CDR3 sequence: CASSPGREREPQHF. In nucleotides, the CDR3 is TGTGCCAGCAGCCCCGGGAGAGAGAGGGAGCCCCAGCATTTT.